The sequence of this T cell receptor beta chain was determined in a study of T-cell memory formation after mild COVID-19. TCRdb fed the 5' RACE reads into MiXCR, producing one record per CDR3 protein. The table records about 350,000 distinct CDR3 sequences, 20% to 25% of them present only once. There are a few counts of this clonotype. This TCR was sampled from a man between 18 and 35 years old who had mild COVID-19 (a few samples of this study predate the infection). Cell type and time point are not known. Sample: PBMCs or a T cell subset sorted from them (not recorded which).

Here the CDR3 reads CASTGASNYGYTF. CDR3 DNA sequence: TGTGCCAGCACGGGGGCCTCTAACTATGGCTACACCTTC. The rearrangement joins TRBV6-5 to TRBJ1-2; TRBD1 might be the D (6 bases). Trimming shortened V by 7 bases and J by 0 bases, and 9 bases separated the two germline ends. CDR3 length: 13 residues. Germline lookup yields CDR1 MNHEY and CDR2 SVGAGI.